The 29 T cell receptor beta chains in this list originate from one sample, sequenced in a study of blood T cell repertoires in COVID-19. TCRdb keeps only in-frame clones here, not all; method: immunoSEQ multiplex PCR. The table shows under 200,000 clones, with 80% to 95% occurring only once. The sample consisted of peripheral blood. All receptors come from a man over 45 with acute or convalescent COVID-19.

J is TRBJ2-2 and V is TRBV7-3; TRBD2 matches at 9 bases. The CDR3 consists of 16 residues. CDR1 and CDR2 from the germline V gene are SGHTA and FQGTGA. The ends lost 5 bases at V and 6 bases at J; junction bases unmatched: 10. CDR3 bases: TGTGCCAGCAGCAATTACATTAGCGGGAGAGCCGGGGAGCTGTTTTTT. Translated, it gives CASSNYISGRAGELFF.

The rearrangement joins TRBV28 to TRBJ2-7, with a weak D call TRBD1 (5 bases). V was clipped by 3 bases and J by 6 bases, with 12 bases between them. CDR1 and CDR2 (germline): MDHEN, SYDVKM. The CDR3 is 13 amino acids. In DNA form, the CDR3 reads TGTGCCAGCAGTTTTGTCAGGGCGCCCGAGCAGTACTTC. This encodes CASSFVRAPEQYF.

This clone occurred once. The chain recombines TRBV6-6 with TRBJ1-3; D is unresolved. Trimming pared 3 bases from V and 0 bases from J, leaving 9 bases between. Germline V lookup: CDR1 MNHNY, CDR2 SVGAGI (reference sequence). The CDR3 loop spans 15 amino acids. As DNA, the CDR3 is TGTGCCAGCAGTTATCCGGGATCCTCTGGAAACACCATATATTTT. Protein product: CASSYPGSSGNTIYF.

The rearrangement links TRBV7-2 to TRBJ2-1, with TRBD2 matching over 11 bases. Unmatched junction bases numbered 5, after V lost 2 bases and J lost 5 bases. Germline V gene lookup returns CDR1 SGHTA and CDR2 FQGNSA. This CDR3 contains 16 residues. CDR3 amino acids: CASSLPGLAVNNEQFF. The CDR3 region has the DNA TGTGCCAGCAGCTTACCGGGACTAGCGGTTAACAATGAGCAGTTCTTC.

V gene TRBV5-8 combines with J gene TRBJ1-4; 12 positions match TRBD1. J was trimmed by 4 bases and V by 4 bases; bases with no gene match: 8. The length of the CDR3 is 17 residues. Looked up from germline, CDR1 is SGHTS and CDR2 is YDEGEE. The CDR3 here is CASSAGTGGFGNEKLFF. CDR3 DNA sequence: TGTGCCAGCAGCGCCGGGACAGGGGGCTTCGGTAATGAAAAACTGTTTTTT.

This clone was seen once. Other DNA variants within this sample encode the same CDR3. V usage is TRBV2 and J usage is TRBJ1-6; TRBD1 is a possible D gene (5 bases). Per germline, CDR1 SNHLY and CDR2 FYNNEI. The CDR3 extends over 14 amino acids. V lost 3 bases and J 7 bases, leaving 10 bases between the germline ends. The CDR3 reads CASSEGRVNSPLHF. CDR3 DNA: TGTGCCAGCAGTGAGGGCAGGGTGAATTCACCCCTCCACTTT. Complete variable domain (other parts from reference TRBV2 and TRBJ1-6): EPEVTQTPSHQVTQMGQEVILRCVPISNHLYFYWYRQILGQKVEFLVSFYNNEISEKSEIFDDQFSVERPDGSNFTLKIRSTKLEDSAMYFCASSEGRVNSPLHFGNGTRLTVT.

The chain links TRBV30 to TRBJ2-3; tentative D call: TRBD2 (7 bases). V lost 5 bases, J lost 8 bases, and 11 bases lay in between. CDR3 size: 11 residues. CDR1 and CDR2 from the germline V gene are GTSNPN and SVGIG (reference sequence). CDR3 region: CAWRGAGTQYF. CDR3 DNA sequence: TGTGCCTGGCGGGGGGCGGGTACGCAGTATTTT.

The chain recombines TRBV6-6 with TRBJ2-1; 9 bases line up with TRBD2. Trimming took 0 bases from V and 4 from J; bases not matched to a gene: 1. Germline CDR1 and CDR2: MNHNY and SVGAGI (reference sequence). The CDR3 runs 15 residues. Here the CDR3 DNA reads TGTGCCAGCAGTTACTCGACTAGCGGATACAATGAGCAGTTCTTC. Amino acids: CASSYSTSGYNEQFF.

The rearrangement uses TRBV7-2 and TRBJ2-1, with D perhaps TRBD1 (5 bases). CDR3 length: 15 amino acids. V shed 3 bases and J shed 3 bases, with 12 bases lying between them. The germline gives CDR1 SGHTA, CDR2 FQGNSA. The CDR3 DNA is TGTGCCAGCAGCTTGCAAGCGACAGACTACAATGAGCAGTTCTTC. Residues: CASSLQATDYNEQFF. Using reference TRBV7-2 and TRBJ2-1 for the parts outside the CDR3, the full variable domain is GAGVSQSPSNKVTEKGKDVELRCDPISGHTALYWYRQSLGQGLEFLIYFQGNSAPDKSGLPSDRFSAERTGGSVSTLTIQRTQQEDSAVYLCASSLQATDYNEQFFGPGTRLTVL.

The J gene is TRBJ2-2, the V gene TRBV5-1; D may be TRBD2 (6 bases). Germline CDR1 SGHRS, CDR2 YFSETQ. The CDR3 covers 15 residues. Trimming took 1 base from V and 4 from J, leaving 11 bases between them. The CDR3: CASSLSLATTGELFF. In nucleotides, the CDR3 is TGCGCCAGCAGCTTGAGTCTAGCGACCACCGGGGAGCTGTTTTTT.

The chain is built from TRBV27 and TRBJ1-3, with D possibly being TRBD1 (5 bases). The CDR3 sequence is 17 residues long. V was shortened by 5 bases and J by 0 bases, with 17 bases between the two germline ends. Germline CDR1 MNHEY, CDR2 SMNVEV (reference sequence). CDR3 DNA sequence: TGTGCCAGCAGTCAGGGCCCACCCGGTACCTCTGGAAACACCATATATTTT. This gives the protein CASSQGPPGTSGNTIYF.

This chain uses TRBV28 with TRBJ1-5; D is ambiguous. Trimming took 3 bases from V and 3 from J, leaving 9 bases between them. Germline V lookup: CDR1 MDHEN, CDR2 SYDVKM. This CDR3 region has 14 residues. The CDR3 region is CASSFELINQPQHF. In nucleotides, the CDR3 is TGTGCCAGCAGTTTTGAGTTGATCAATCAGCCCCAGCATTTT.

The J gene is TRBJ1-5, the V gene TRBV28; D unresolved. The germline CDR1 and CDR2 sequences are MDHEN and SYDVKM. The length of the CDR3 is 12 residues. CDR3 protein: CVTGNLGQPQHF. CDR3 nucleotides: TGTGTGACGGGGAATTTAGGTCAGCCCCAGCATTTT.

J is TRBJ1-3 and V is TRBV7-2; 7 bases line up with TRBD1. The J segment lost 3 bases and the V segment lost 1 base, leaving 3 bases of the junction unmatched. The CDR3 length is 15 residues. The germline gives CDR1 SGHTA, CDR2 FQGNSA. The CDR3 spells CASSLGGTVGNTIYF. Here the CDR3 DNA reads TGTGCCAGCAGCTTAGGGGGGACAGTTGGAAACACCATATATTTT.

This chain uses TRBV12-3 or TRBV12-4 with TRBJ2-2; D is undetermined. This CDR3 region has 13 residues. Trimming stripped 7 bases from V and 0 bases from J, with 6 bases between. CDR3 amino acids: CASKDSNTGELFF. DNA of the CDR3: TGTGCCAGCAAAGACTCGAACACCGGGGAGCTGTTTTTT.

The chain couples TRBV5-1 to TRBJ2-1; 9 bases fit TRBD1. Trimming cost V 5 bases and J 5 bases; bases outside gene matches: 2. This CDR3 region has 13 residues. The germline CDR1 and CDR2 sequences are SGHRS and YFSETQ. The CDR3 DNA reads as TGCGCCAGCAGGACAGGGGGGAACAATGAGCAGTTCTTC. Protein: CASRTGGNNEQFF.

In its sample, this clone was seen a few times. The CDR3 DNA is TGTGCCAGCAGCCACCGGGGGGCTGATGAGCAGTTCTTC. Translated: CASSHRGADEQFF. The chain carries TRBV3-1 (or the pseudogene TRBV3-2) and TRBJ2-1, with D tentatively TRBD2 (7 bases). Germline CDR1 is LGHDT and CDR2 is YNNKEL (reference sequence). Trimming left V 3 bases short and J 8 bases short, with 11 bases between. The CDR3 has 13 amino acids.

The chain couples TRBV5-5 to TRBJ2-1; TRBD2 is a possible D gene (6 bases). V was shortened by 4 bases and J by 6 bases, with 14 bases between the two germline ends. The CDR3 length is 14 residues. Germline CDR1 SGHKS, CDR2 YYEKEE (reference sequence). This CDR3 reads CASSSGLPSNEQFF. DNA of the CDR3: TGTGCCAGCAGCAGCGGACTACCTTCCAATGAGCAGTTCTTC.

V usage is TRBV19 and J usage is TRBJ2-2, with TRBD1 as a possible D gene (6 bases). V was clipped by 7 bases and J by 4 bases, with 10 bases between them. The CDR3 totals 13 residues. The germline V gene has CDR1 LNHDA and CDR2 SQIVND (reference sequence). The CDR3 protein is CASKGDRTGELFF. For the CDR3, the DNA is TGTGCCAGTAAGGGGGACCGCACCGGGGAGCTGTTTTTT. The full variable domain, its missing parts supplied by reference TRBV19 and TRBJ2-2, is DGGITQSPKYLFRKEGQNVTLSCEQNLNHDAMYWYRQDPGQGLRLIYYSQIVNDFQKGDIAEGYSVSREKKESFPLTVTSAQKNPTAFYLCASKGDRTGELFFGEGSRLTVL.

The chain is built from TRBV6-5 and TRBJ1-4; a weak D match, TRBD1 (5 bases). The V end lost 6 bases, the J end lost 4 bases, and 12 bases lay between the germline ends. CDR1 is MNHEY and CDR2 is SVGAGI in the germline V gene. CDR3 size: 14 residues. In nucleotides, the CDR3 is TGTGCCAGCAGATCGACAGCTTTTAATGAAAAACTGTTTTTT. This translates into CASRSTAFNEKLFF.

This clone appeared once. The V call is TRBV7-9, the J call TRBJ2-2, with unresolved D. The CDR3 has 12 residues. V lost 8 bases, J lost 5 bases, and 9 bases lay in between. The germline V gene encodes CDR1 SEHNR and CDR2 FQNEAQ (reference sequence). The CDR3 protein is CASVYVTGELFF. CDR3 sequence (DNA): TGTGCCAGCGTATATGTAACCGGGGAGCTGTTTTTT.

This clone has a single count. The genes are TRBV6-9 and TRBJ1-5; D gene unclear. V was pared by 2 bases and J by 9 bases, with 5 bases between. The V gene's germline CDR1 is MNHGY and CDR2 SVAAGI. CDR3 length: 11 amino acids. The CDR3 bases are TGTGCCAGCAGTTATCAGTCGCCCCAGCATTTT. Protein: CASSYQSPQHF.

V gene TRBV7-2 combines with J gene TRBJ1-2, with D perhaps TRBD1 (5 bases). Germline CDR1 SGHTA, CDR2 FQGNSA. The V gene lost 3 bases and the J gene lost 4 bases, with 12 bases spanning the gap. The length of the CDR3 is 14 residues. CDR3 coding DNA: TGTGCCAGCAGCTTCTCGGGTACAGGCTATGGCTACACCTTC. Protein sequence: CASSFSGTGYGYTF.

The chain links TRBV9 to TRBJ1-2; 7 nucleotides line up with TRBD1. From germline, CDR1 is SGDLS and CDR2 YYNGEE. With V trimmed by 3 bases and J by 3 bases, 5 bases remained unmatched. The CDR3 extends over 14 amino acids. The CDR3 is CASSARGADYGYTF. Written as DNA, the CDR3 is TGTGCCAGCAGCGCCAGGGGGGCAGACTATGGCTACACCTTC.

The chain uses TRBV28 and TRBJ1-5; 7 bases align to TRBD1. The CDR3 has 14 amino acids. The trim removed 8 bases at V and 1 base at J, leaving 5 bases unmatched. Germline V lookup: CDR1 MDHEN, CDR2 SYDVKM. Written as DNA, the CDR3 is TGTGCCAGCCAGGGGGTTCTAAGCAATCAGCCCCAGCATTTT. The encoded protein is CASQGVLSNQPQHF.

This clone was counted many times. The chain has TRBV9 and TRBJ2-2, with TRBD2 matching 8 bases. The V segment lost 1 base and the J segment 7 bases; nucleotides outside the gene matches: 12. This CDR3 is 17 amino acids long. Germline V gene sequence: CDR1 SGDLS, CDR2 YYNGEE. The CDR3 DNA is TGTGCCAGCAGCGTAAAGGGGAGCGGGAGCCTTAGCGGGGAGCTGTTTTTT. Its translation is CASSVKGSGSLSGELFF. The full variable domain, completed using reference TRBV9 and TRBJ2-2, is DSGVTQTPKHLITATGQRVTLRCSPRSGDLSVYWYQQSLDQGLQFLIQYYNGEERAKGNILERFSAQQFPDLHSELNLSSLELGDSALYFCASSVKGSGSLSGELFFGEGSRLTVL.

This chain joins TRBV14 and TRBJ2-2, with TRBD2 as a possible D gene (5 bases). Per the germline V gene, CDR1 is SGHDN and CDR2 is FVKESK. The CDR3 is 14 residues long. V was shortened by 1 base and J by 6 bases, with 9 bases between the two germline ends. In nucleotides, the CDR3 is TGTGCCAGCAGCCAAGTCTACGGGGCCGGGGAGCTGTTTTTT. Its translation: CASSQVYGAGELFF.

V and J are TRBV9 and TRBJ2-7, with TRBD1 matching 8 bases. This CDR3 is 15 amino acids long. After removal of 3 bases from V and 5 bases from J, the junction contained 10 bases not matched to a gene. Germline CDR1 reads SGDLS; CDR2 reads YYNGEE. The CDR3: CASSGGTGRLDEQYF. The CDR3 region has the DNA TGTGCCAGCAGCGGGGGGACAGGCCGCCTAGACGAGCAGTACTTC.

The chain couples TRBV6-2 or TRBV6-3 to TRBJ2-7, with D perhaps matching TRBD1 (7 bases). Germline lookup yields CDR1 MNHEY and CDR2 SVGEGT. The CDR3 covers 15 residues. Deletions cut 6 bases from V and 2 bases from J, with 17 bases between. The CDR3 is CASSRRAGGPYEQYF. CDR3 coding DNA: TGTGCCAGCAGCCGCCGTGCAGGGGGGCCCTACGAGCAGTACTTC.